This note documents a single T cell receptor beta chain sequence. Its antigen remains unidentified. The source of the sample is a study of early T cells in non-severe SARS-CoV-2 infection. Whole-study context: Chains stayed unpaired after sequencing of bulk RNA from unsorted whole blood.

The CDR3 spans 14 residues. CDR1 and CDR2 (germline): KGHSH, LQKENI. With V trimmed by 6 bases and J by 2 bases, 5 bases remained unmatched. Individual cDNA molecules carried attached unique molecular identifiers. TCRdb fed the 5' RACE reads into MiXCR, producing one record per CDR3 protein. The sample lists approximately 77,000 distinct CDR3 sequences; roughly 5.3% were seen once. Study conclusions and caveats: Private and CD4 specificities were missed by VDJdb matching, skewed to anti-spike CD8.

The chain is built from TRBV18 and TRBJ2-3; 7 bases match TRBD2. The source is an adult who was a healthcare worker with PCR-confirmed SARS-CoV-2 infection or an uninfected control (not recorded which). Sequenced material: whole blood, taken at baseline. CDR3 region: CASSNREVTDTQYF. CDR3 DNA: TGTGCCAGCTCTAATCGGGAGGTCACAGATACGCAGTATTTT.